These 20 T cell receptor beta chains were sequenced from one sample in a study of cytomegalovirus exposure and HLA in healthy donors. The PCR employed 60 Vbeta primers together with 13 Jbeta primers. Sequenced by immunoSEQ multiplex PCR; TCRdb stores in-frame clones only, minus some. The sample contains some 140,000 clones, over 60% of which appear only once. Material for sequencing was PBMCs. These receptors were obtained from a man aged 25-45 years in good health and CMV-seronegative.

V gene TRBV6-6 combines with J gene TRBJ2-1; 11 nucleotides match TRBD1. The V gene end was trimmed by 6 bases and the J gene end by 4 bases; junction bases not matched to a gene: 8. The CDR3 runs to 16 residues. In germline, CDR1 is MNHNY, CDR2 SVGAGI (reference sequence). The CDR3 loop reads CASSQRTGGQYNEQFF. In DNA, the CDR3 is TGTGCCAGCAGCCAACGGACAGGGGGCCAGTACAATGAGCAGTTCTTC.

The DNA for the CDR3 is TGTGCCAGCAGCTCTAGCGTTTCAGGGGAGCAGTACTTC. It specifies CASSSSVSGEQYF. The rearrangement joins TRBV11-3 to TRBJ2-7; perhaps TRBD2 as D (6 bases). Germline V gene lookup returns CDR1 SGHNT and CDR2 YENEEA. This CDR3 is built from 13 residues. The ends were cut back, 4 bases at V and 7 bases at J, with 14 bases in the middle.

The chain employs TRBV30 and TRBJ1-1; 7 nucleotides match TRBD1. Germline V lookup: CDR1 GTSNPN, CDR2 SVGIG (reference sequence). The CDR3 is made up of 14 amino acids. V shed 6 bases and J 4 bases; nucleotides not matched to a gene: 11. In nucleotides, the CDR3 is TGTGCCTGTGTCCAGGGGGTGTTGGGCACTGAAGCTTTCTTT. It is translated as CACVQGVLGTEAFF.

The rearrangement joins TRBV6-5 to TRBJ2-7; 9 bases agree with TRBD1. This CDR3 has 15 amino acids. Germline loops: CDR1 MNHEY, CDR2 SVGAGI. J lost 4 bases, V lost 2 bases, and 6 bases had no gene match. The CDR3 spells CASSYEGTGRYEQYF. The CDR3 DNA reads TGTGCCAGCAGTTACGAGGGGACAGGGAGGTACGAGCAGTACTTC.

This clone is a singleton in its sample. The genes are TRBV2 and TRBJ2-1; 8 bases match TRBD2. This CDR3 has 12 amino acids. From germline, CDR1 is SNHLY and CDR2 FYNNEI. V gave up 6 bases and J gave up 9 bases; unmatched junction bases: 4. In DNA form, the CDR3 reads TGTGCCAGCAGGCCTAGCGGGTTTGAGCAGTTCTTC. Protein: CASRPSGFEQFF.

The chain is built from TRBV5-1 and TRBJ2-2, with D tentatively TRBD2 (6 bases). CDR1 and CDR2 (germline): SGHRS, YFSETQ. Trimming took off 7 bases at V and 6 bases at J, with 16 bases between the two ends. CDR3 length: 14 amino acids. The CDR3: CASQRVGGAGELFF. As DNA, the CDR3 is TGCGCCAGCCAACGGGTCGGGGGAGCCGGGGAGCTGTTTTTT.

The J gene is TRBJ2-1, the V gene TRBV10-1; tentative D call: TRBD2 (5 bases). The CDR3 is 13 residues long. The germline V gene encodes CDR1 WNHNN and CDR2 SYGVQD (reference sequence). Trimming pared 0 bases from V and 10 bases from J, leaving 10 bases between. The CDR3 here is CASSESESGEQFF. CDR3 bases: TGCGCCAGCAGTGAGTCGGAGTCGGGGGAGCAGTTCTTC.

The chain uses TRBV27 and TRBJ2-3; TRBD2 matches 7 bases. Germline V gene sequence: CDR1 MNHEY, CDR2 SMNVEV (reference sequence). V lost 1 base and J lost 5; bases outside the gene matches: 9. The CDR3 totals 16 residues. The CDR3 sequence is CASSLFFGRAGDTQYF. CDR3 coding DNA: TGTGCCAGCAGTTTATTTTTTGGGAGGGCCGGAGATACGCAGTATTTT.

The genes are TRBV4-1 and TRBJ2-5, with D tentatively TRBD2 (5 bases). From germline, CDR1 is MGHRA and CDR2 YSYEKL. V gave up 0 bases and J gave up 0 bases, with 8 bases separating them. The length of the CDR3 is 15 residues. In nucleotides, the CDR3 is TGCGCCAGCAGCCAAGAAGTGGACTACCAAGAGACCCAGTACTTC. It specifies CASSQEVDYQETQYF.

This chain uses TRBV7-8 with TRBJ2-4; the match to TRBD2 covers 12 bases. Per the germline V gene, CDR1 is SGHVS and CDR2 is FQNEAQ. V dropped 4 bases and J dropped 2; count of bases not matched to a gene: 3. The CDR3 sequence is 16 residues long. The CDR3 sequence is CASSSGLAGTKNIQYF. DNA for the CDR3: TGTGCCAGCAGCTCCGGACTAGCGGGGACCAAAAACATTCAGTACTTC.

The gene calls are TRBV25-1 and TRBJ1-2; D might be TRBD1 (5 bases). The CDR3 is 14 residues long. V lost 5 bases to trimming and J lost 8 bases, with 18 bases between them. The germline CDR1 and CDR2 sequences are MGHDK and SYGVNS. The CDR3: CASSPGTLQGGYTF. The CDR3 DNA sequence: TGTGCCAGCAGTCCAGGAACCCTCCAGGGCGGCTACACCTTC.

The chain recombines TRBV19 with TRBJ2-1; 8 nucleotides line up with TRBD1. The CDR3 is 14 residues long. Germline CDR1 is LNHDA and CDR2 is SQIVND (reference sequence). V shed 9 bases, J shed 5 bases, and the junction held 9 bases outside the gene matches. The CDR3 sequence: CASHRQGPDNEQFF. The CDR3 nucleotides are TGTGCCAGCCACAGACAGGGGCCGGACAATGAGCAGTTCTTC.

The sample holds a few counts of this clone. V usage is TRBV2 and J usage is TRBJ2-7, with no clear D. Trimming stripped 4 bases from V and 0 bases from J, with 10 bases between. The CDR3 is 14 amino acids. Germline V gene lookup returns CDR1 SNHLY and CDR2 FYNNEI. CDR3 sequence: CASSAEAISYEQYF. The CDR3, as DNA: TGTGCCAGCAGTGCCGAGGCGATCTCCTACGAGCAGTACTTC.

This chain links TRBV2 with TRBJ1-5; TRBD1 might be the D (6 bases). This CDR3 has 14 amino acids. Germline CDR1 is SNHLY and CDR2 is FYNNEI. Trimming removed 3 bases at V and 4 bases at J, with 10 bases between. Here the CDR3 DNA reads TGTGCCAGCAGTGACAGCAGGGGAAATCAGCCCCAGCATTTT. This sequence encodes CASSDSRGNQPQHF.

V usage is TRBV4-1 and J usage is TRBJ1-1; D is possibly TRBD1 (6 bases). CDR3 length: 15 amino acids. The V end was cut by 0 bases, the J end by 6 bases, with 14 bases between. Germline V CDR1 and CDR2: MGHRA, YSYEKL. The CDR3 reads CASSQEGGILSEAFF. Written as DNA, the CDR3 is TGCGCCAGCAGCCAAGAAGGGGGAATACTCTCTGAAGCTTTCTTT.

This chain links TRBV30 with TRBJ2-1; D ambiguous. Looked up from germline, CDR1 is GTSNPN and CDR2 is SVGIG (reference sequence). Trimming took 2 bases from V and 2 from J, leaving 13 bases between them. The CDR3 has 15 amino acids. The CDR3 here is CAWSRVLAPYNEQFF. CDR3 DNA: TGTGCCTGGAGTCGGGTATTGGCTCCCTACAATGAGCAGTTCTTC. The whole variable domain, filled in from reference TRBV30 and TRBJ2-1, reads SQTIHQWPATLVQPVGSPLSLECTVEGTSNPNLYWYRQAAGRGLQLLFYSVGIGQISSEVPQNLSASRPQDRQFILSSKKLLLSDSGFYLCAWSRVLAPYNEQFFGPGTRLTVL.

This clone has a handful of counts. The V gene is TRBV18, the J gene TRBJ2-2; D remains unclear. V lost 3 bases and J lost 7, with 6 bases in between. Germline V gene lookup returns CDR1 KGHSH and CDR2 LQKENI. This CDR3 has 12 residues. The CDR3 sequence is CASSPRHGELFF. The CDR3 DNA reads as TGTGCCAGCTCACCGAGGCACGGGGAGCTGTTTTTT. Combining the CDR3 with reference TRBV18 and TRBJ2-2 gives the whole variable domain NAGVMQNPRHLVRRRGQEARLRCSPMKGHSHVYWYRQLPEEGLKFMVYLQKENIIDESGMPKERFSAEFPKEGPSILRIQQVVRGDSAAYFCASSPRHGELFFGEGSRLTVL.

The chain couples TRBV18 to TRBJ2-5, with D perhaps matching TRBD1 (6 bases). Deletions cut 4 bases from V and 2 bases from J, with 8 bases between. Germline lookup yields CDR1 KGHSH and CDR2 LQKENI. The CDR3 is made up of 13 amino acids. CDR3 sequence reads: CASSLGQQETQYF. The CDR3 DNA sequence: TGTGCCAGCTCACTCGGACAGCAAGAGACCCAGTACTTC.

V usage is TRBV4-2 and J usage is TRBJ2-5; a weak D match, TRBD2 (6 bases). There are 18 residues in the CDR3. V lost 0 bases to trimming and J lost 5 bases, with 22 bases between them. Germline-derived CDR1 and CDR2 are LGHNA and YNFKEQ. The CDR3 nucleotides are TGTGCCAGCAGCCAAGAGTGGCTGGGCGGGAATAGTATTGAGACCCAGTACTTC. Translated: CASSQEWLGGNSIETQYF.

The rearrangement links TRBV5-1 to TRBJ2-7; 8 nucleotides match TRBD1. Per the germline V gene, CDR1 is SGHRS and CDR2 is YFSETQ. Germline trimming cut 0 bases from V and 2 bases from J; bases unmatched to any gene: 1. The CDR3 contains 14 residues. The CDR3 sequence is CASSLDRGAYEQYF. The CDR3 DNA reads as TGCGCCAGCAGCTTGGACAGGGGGGCCTACGAGCAGTACTTC.